Below are 2 T cell receptor beta chains sequenced from a single sample in a study of cytomegalovirus exposure and HLA in healthy donors. With 60 Vbeta and 13 Jbeta primers, the PCR was carried out. Profiled with immunoSEQ multiplex PCR; TCRdb holds only in-frame clones, not every one. The data show 100,000 to 120,000 clones, under 85% seen once. The source material was PBMCs. The receptors derive from a man aged 30-40 years in good health and CMV-seropositive.

As regards this clone: The junction shows a germline mismatch at one end, possibly a read error. This chain uses TRBV7-9 with TRBJ2-7; TRBD2 agrees at 11 bases. CDR3 size: 18 residues. Germline CDR1 is SEHNR and CDR2 is FQNEAQ (reference sequence). The CDR3 loop reads CSSSLVGSTSGAAYEQYF. The CDR3 DNA reads as TGTTCCAGCAGCTTAGTCGGCTCGACTAGCGGGGCCGCCTACGAGCAGTACTTC.

This sequence joins TRBV9 and TRBJ1-3; D gene ambiguous. Germline CDR1 reads SGDLS; CDR2 reads YYNGEE. This CDR3 is built from 14 residues. Deletions cut 4 bases from V and 4 bases from J, with 12 bases between. The DNA for the CDR3 is TGTGCCAGCAGCACCGAAAGCCCGGGAAACACCATATATTTT. Residues: CASSTESPGNTIYF.